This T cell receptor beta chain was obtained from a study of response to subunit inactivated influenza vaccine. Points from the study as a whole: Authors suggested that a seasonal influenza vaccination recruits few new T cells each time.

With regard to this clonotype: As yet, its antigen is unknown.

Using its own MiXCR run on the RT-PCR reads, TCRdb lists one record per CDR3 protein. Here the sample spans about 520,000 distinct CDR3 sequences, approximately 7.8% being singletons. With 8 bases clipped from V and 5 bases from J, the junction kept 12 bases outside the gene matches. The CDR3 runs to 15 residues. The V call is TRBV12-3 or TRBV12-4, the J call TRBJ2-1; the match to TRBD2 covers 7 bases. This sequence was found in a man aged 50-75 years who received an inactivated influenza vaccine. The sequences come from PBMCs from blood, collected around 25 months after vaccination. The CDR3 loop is CASGEPGTTHNEQFF. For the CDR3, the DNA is TGTGCCAGCGGGGAGCCCGGGACTACCCACAATGAGCAGTTCTTC.